These 11 T cell receptor beta chains originate from one sample sequenced in a study of Graves' ophthalmopathy and Graves' hyperthyroidism. Transcripts of RNA were the source for amplifying TCR beta CDR3 regions. HTBI primers were used in a first-round RT-PCR, which preceded a second-round multiplex PCR. TCRdb recomputed calls from the multiplex PCR reads with MiXCR, one row per CDR3 protein. The sample records around 1.1 million distinct CDR3 sequences, about two fifths being singletons. The source material was peripheral blood or thyroid tissue (not recorded which). These receptors were obtained from an adult man with Graves' hyperthyroidism.

This clonotype was recorded at least ten times. The rearrangement joins TRBV15 to TRBJ1-2, with 8 bases identical to TRBD1. Germline V gene lookup returns CDR1 LNHNV and CDR2 YYDKDF (reference sequence). The CDR3 is 16 residues long. Trimming took 0 bases from V and 5 from J; bases not matched to a gene: 8. CDR3 in DNA: TGTGCCACCAGCAGAGAACGGCAGACAGGGGATTATGGCTACACCTTC. Protein product: CATSRERQTGDYGYTF. The entire variable domain, with the rest obtained from reference TRBV15 and TRBJ1-2, is as follows: DAMVIQNPRYQVTQFGKPVTLSCSQTLNHNVMYWYQQKSSQAPKLLFHYYDKDFNNEADTPDNFQSRRPNTSFCFLDIRSPGLGDTAMYLCATSRERQTGDYGYTFGSGTRLTVV.

This clonotype was found a few times. The chain uses TRBV20-1 and TRBJ1-2; D not resolved. V was clipped by 1 base and J by 6 bases, with 9 bases between them. Germline V gene sequence: CDR1 DFQATT, CDR2 SNEGSKA (reference sequence). There are 12 residues in the CDR3. The CDR3 DNA reads TGCAGTGCTAGAGGCACTGATCATGGCTACACCTTC. The encoded protein is CSARGTDHGYTF.

To note about this clonotype: The junction does not match germline at one end; this may be a read error. The V gene is TRBV10-2, the J gene TRBJ2-5; perhaps TRBD2 as D (5 bases). Germline V gene sequence: CDR1 WSHSY, CDR2 SAAADI. This CDR3 has 17 residues. The CDR3 is CASSERLAREYQGTQYF. CDR3 sequence (DNA): TGCGCCAGCAGTGAGAGGCTTGCTAGGGAGTACCAAGGGACCCAGTACTTC.

This clonotype was counted at least ten times. The chain combines TRBV7-2 with TRBJ1-5; 8 nucleotides align to TRBD1. Trimming cost V 5 bases and J 6 bases; bases outside gene matches: 18. This CDR3 is built from 18 residues. Germline CDR1 and CDR2: SGHTA and FQGNSA. In nucleotides, the CDR3 is TGTGCCAGCAGCCCCTGGACAGGGACGGGGGGTAGGAGTCAGCCCCAGCATTTT. Its translation: CASSPWTGTGGRSQPQHF.

The V gene is TRBV20-1, the J gene TRBJ2-7, with D unclear. Germline values: CDR1 DFQATT, CDR2 SNEGSKA (reference sequence). The V gene lost 5 bases and the J gene lost 1 base, with 6 bases spanning the gap. CDR3 length: 11 residues. The CDR3 reads CSAGVSYEQYF. CDR3 DNA: TGCAGTGCTGGAGTATCCTACGAGCAGTACTTC.

This clonotype was counted ten times or more. CDR3 DNA sequence: TGTGCCAGCAGACCCCGCGGGTTGGAGACCCAGTACTTC. Translation gives CASRPRGLETQYF. The J gene is TRBJ2-5, the V gene TRBV11-2; possible D gene TRBD2, 5 bases. Trimming left V 6 bases short and J 5 bases short, with 13 bases between. CDR3 length equals 13 residues. In germline, CDR1 is SGHAT, CDR2 FQNNGV.

This chain connects TRBV29-1 to TRBJ2-7; 10 bases are shared with TRBD1. V lost 8 bases, J lost 12 bases, and 7 bases stayed unmatched. CDR1 is SQVTM and CDR2 is ANQGSEA in the germline V gene. This CDR3 region has 10 residues. CDR3 coding DNA: TGCAGCTTTAGGACAGGGGGTGGGTACTTC. As protein: CSFRTGGGYF.

This clonotype was observed a few times. The chain is built from TRBV6-5 and TRBJ1-1, with D unclear. Germline values: CDR1 MNHEY, CDR2 SVGAGI. V was cut by 2 bases and J by 0 bases, with 7 bases left in between. The CDR3 runs to 14 residues. The CDR3 reads CASSYGVMNTEAFF. In nucleotides, the CDR3 is TGTGCCAGCAGTTACGGGGTTATGAACACTGAAGCTTTCTTT.

The rearrangement joins TRBV6-5 to TRBJ1-6, with D tentatively TRBD1 (6 bases). The germline V gene has CDR1 MNHEY and CDR2 SVGAGI. This CDR3 is 13 amino acids long. V lost 5 bases, J lost 11 bases, and 13 bases lay in between. The CDR3 nucleotides are TGTGCCAGCAGTGCGACGGACAGAACACCCCTCCACTTT. It yields the protein CASSATDRTPLHF.

The J gene is TRBJ2-3, the V gene TRBV7-2; 7 nucleotides agree with TRBD2. CDR1 and CDR2 (germline): SGHTA, FQGNSA. The CDR3 length is 15 residues. J lost 3 bases, V lost 4 bases, and 7 bases had no gene match. The CDR3 sequence is CASSSPGLGTDTQYF. The CDR3 DNA reads TGTGCCAGCAGCTCCCCCGGACTAGGTACAGATACGCAGTATTTT.

This clonotype came up a few times. In DNA form, the CDR3 reads TGCAGGGCGCGAGGGTTTGGCTATAATTCACCCCTCCACTTT. Translated, it gives CRARGFGYNSPLHF. The chain couples TRBV20-1 to TRBJ1-6; D remains unclear. The CDR3 contains 14 residues. CDR1 and CDR2 (germline): DFQATT, SNEGSKA (reference sequence).